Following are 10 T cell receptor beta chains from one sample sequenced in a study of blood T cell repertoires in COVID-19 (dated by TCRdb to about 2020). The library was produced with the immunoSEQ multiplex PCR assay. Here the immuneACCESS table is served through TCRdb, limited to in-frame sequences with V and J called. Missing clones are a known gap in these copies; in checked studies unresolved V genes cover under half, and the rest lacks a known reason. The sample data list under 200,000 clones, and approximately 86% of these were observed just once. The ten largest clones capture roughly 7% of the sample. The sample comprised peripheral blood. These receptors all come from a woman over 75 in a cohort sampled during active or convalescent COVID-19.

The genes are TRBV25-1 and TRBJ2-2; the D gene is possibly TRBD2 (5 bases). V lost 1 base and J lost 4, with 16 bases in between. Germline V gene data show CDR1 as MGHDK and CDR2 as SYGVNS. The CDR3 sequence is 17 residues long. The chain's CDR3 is CASSEFSQSGSTGELFF. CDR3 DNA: TGTGCCAGCAGTGAATTTTCCCAATCGGGAAGCACCGGGGAGCTGTTTTTT.

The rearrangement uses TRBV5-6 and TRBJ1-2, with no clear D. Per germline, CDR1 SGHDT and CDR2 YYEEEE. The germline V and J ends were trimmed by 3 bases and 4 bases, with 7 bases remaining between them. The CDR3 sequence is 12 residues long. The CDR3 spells CASSSAGYGYTF. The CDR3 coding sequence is TGTGCCAGCAGCTCCGCCGGCTATGGCTACACCTTC.

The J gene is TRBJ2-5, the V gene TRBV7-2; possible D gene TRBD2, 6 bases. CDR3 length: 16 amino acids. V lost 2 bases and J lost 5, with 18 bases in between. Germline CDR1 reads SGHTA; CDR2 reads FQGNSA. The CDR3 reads CASSLSSGDHRETQYF. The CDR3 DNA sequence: TGTGCCAGCAGCTTATCTTCGGGGGACCACCGGGAGACCCAGTACTTC.

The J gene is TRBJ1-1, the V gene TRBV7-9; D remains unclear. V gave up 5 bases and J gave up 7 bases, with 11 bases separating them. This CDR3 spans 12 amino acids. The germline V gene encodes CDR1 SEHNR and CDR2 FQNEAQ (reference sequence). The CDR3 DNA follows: TGTGCCAGCAGCACAGTCTCCGGTGAAGCTTTCTTT. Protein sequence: CASSTVSGEAFF.

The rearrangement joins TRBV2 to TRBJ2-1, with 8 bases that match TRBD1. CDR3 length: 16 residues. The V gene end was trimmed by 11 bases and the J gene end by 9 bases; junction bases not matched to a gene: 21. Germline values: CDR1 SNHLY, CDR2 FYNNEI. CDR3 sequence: CAADGQGGDPQGEQFF. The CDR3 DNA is TGTGCCGCCGACGGACAGGGAGGAGACCCCCAGGGTGAGCAGTTCTTC.

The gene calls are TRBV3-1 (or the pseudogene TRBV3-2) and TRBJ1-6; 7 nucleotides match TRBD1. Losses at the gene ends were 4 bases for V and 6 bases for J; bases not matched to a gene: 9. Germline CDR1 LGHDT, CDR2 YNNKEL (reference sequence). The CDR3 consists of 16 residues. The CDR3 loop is CASSPRGGVGNSPLHF. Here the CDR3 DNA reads TGTGCCAGCAGCCCCCGAGGGGGCGTCGGTAATTCACCCCTCCACTTT.

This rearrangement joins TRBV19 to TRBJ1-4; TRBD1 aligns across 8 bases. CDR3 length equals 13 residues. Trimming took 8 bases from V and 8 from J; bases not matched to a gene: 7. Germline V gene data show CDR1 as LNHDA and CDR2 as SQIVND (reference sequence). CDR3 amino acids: CASSQGAREKLFF. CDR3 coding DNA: TGTGCCAGTTCTCAGGGGGCGCGGGAAAAACTGTTTTTT.

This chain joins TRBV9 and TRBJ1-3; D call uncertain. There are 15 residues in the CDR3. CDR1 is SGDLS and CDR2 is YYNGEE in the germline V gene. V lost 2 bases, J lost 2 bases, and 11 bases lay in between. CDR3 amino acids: CASSVSPTAGNTIYF. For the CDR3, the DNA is TGTGCCAGCAGCGTTTCACCAACAGCTGGAAACACCATATATTTT.

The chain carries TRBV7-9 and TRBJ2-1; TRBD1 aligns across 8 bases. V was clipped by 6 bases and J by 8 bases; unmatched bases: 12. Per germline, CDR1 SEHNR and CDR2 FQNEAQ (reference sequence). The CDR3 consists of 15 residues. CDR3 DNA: TGTGCCAGCAGTCGCGGCAGGGGGCTGCGCGATGAGCAGTTCTTC. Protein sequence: CASSRGRGLRDEQFF.

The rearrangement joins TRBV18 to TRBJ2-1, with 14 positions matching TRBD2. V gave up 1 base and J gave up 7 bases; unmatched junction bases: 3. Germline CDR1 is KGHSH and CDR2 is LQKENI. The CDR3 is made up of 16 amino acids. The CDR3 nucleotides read TGTGCCAGCTCACCACTGGGACTAGCGGGAGAAAATGAGCAGTTCTTC. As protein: CASSPLGLAGENEQFF.